This is a list of T cell receptor beta chains from one sample in a study of long-term antiretroviral therapy in people with HIV. TCRdb's copy holds only in-frame clones and misses some; the assay was immunoSEQ multiplex PCR. The sample consists of about 30,000 clones, roughly 80% of them appearing once. The material sequenced was unsorted PBMCs, taken 0.3 years after starting antiretroviral therapy. Receptor source: a man aged 40-49 years with HIV. CDR3s include the opening cysteine and the closing phenylalanine or tryptophan. The D gene is left open where the match is weak. The size entry is marked missing in some rows and otherwise reads once, few, many or a size class.

j_call v_call clone_size d_call cdr3_aa cdr3_nt
TRBJ2-5 TRBV2 NA NA CASSDQGRGTQYF TGTGCCAGCAGTGACCAAGGGCGGGGGACCCAGTACTTC
TRBJ2-5 TRBV11-1 NA TRBD2 CASSRDYQETQYF TGTGCCAGCAGCCGGGACTATCAAGAGACCCAGTACTTC
TRBJ2-7 TRBV4-3 NA NA CASSQARDGTYEQYF TGCGCCAGCAGCCAAGCCCGGGACGGCACCTACGAGCAGTACTTC
TRBJ2-7 TRBV5-8 once NA CASSWRLYEQYF TGTGCCAGCAGCTGGAGACTTTACGAGCAGTACTTC
TRBJ2-2 TRBV5-1 NA TRBD2 CASSLDASGSMHTGELFF TGCGCCAGCAGCTTGGACGCTAGCGGGAGTATGCACACCGGGGAGCTGTTTTTT
TRBJ2-3 TRBV4-3 once TRBD2 CASSQLLGTSGRTDTQYF TGCGCCAGCAGCCAACTCCTAGGGACTAGCGGGCGCACAGATACGCAGTATTTT
TRBJ2-2 TRBV7-2 NA NA CASSFQSGNTGELFF TGTGCCAGCAGCTTTCAAAGCGGGAACACCGGGGAGCTGTTTTTT
TRBJ1-5 TRBV19 NA TRBD1 CASSNGQGEQPQHF TGTGCCAGTAGTAATGGACAGGGCGAACAGCCCCAGCATTTT
TRBJ2-1 TRBV9 NA NA CASSVVGGRRNEQFF TGTGCCAGCAGCGTAGTGGGGGGGCGGCGAAATGAGCAGTTCTTC
TRBJ1-3 TRBV29-1 NA TRBD1 CSVEKTGGGRNTIYF TGCAGCGTTGAGAAGACAGGGGGCGGGAGGAACACCATATATTTT